The 22 T cell receptor beta chains given below trace back to one sample, sequenced in a study of response to subunit inactivated influenza vaccine. In TCRdb, the RT-PCR reads were re-called with MiXCR into one record per CDR3 protein. Among hundreds of thousands of distinct CDR3 sequences listed, over 20% were seen once. The source material was PBMCs from blood, sampled less than 22 months after vaccination. The receptor set was obtained from a man between 50 and 75 years old who received an inactivated influenza vaccine.

This chain uses TRBV20-1 with TRBJ1-5; no reliable D call. Trimming removed 5 bases at V and 2 bases at J, with 10 bases between. Germline-derived CDR1 and CDR2 are DFQATT and SNEGSKA (reference sequence). The CDR3 consists of 13 residues. The CDR3 spells CSALYYGNQPQHF. The DNA for the CDR3 is TGCAGTGCTCTGTACTATGGCAATCAGCCCCAGCATTTT.

The chain couples TRBV20-1 to TRBJ1-2; maybe TRBD1 (6 bases). V was pared by 7 bases and J by 10 bases, with 16 bases between. CDR1 is DFQATT and CDR2 is SNEGSKA in the germline V gene (reference sequence). The length of the CDR3 is 11 residues. The CDR3 loop is CSGRRTDFYTF. The CDR3 nucleotides read TGCAGTGGGCGGAGGACAGATTTCTACACCTTC.

The chain employs TRBV12-3 or TRBV12-4 and TRBJ2-1, with TRBD2 matching over 10 bases. This CDR3 is 16 amino acids long. The trim removed 3 bases at V and 0 bases at J, leaving 2 bases unmatched. The CDR3 loop is CASSLTSGLSYNEQFF. The CDR3 nucleotides read TGTGCCAGCAGTTTGACTAGCGGGCTCTCCTACAATGAGCAGTTCTTC.

This chain connects TRBV29-1 to TRBJ2-2; no firm D call. The CDR3 is 12 residues long. Germline CDR1 is SQVTM and CDR2 is ANQGSEA. The V end was cut by 6 bases, the J end by 2 bases, with 7 bases between. CDR3 region: CSVRPNTGELFF. CDR3 DNA: TGCAGCGTCAGACCCAACACCGGGGAGCTGTTTTTT.

This chain uses TRBV28 with TRBJ1-4; 7 positions match TRBD1. V gave up 6 bases and J gave up 8 bases; unmatched junction bases: 6. Germline assignment: CDR1 MDHEN and CDR2 SYDVKM. This CDR3 contains 13 residues. In nucleotides, the CDR3 is TGTGCCAGCAGGACAGGGAGGGGGGAAAAACTGTTTTTT. Translating gives CASRTGRGEKLFF.

The chain recombines TRBV7-2 with TRBJ2-3; 7 nucleotides match TRBD1. CDR3 size: 15 residues. V gave up 5 bases and J gave up 1 base; unmatched junction bases: 6. The germline CDR1 and CDR2 sequences are SGHTA and FQGNSA. The CDR3 loop reads CASSPTGWGTDTQYF. In DNA, the CDR3 is TGTGCCAGCAGCCCGACAGGGTGGGGCACAGATACGCAGTATTTT.

This clonotype was counted once. DNA for the CDR3: TGTGCCAGTTGGGACACCGCGAACTATGGCTACACCTTC. Amino acid sequence: CASWDTANYGYTF. The rearrangement uses TRBV19 and TRBJ1-2; a weak D match, TRBD1 (6 bases). Germline CDR1 is LNHDA and CDR2 is SQIVND (reference sequence). V lost 8 bases, J lost 2 bases, and 12 bases lay in between. The CDR3 has 13 residues.

This clonotype turned up a few times. The rearrangement links TRBV12-3 or TRBV12-4 to TRBJ2-5, with D hard to call. Trimming stripped 3 bases from V and 5 bases from J, with 7 bases between. The CDR3 contains 12 residues. The CDR3 nucleotides are TGTGCCAGCAGTTTTCTCCGGGAGACCCAGTACTTC. Its translation is CASSFLRETQYF.

A few counts support this clonotype. The chain uses TRBV5-1 and TRBJ2-1; TRBD1 matches at 7 bases. The germline V gene encodes CDR1 SGHRS and CDR2 YFSETQ. V dropped 5 bases and J dropped 12; count of bases not matched to a gene: 17. The CDR3 consists of 15 residues. This chain's CDR3 is CASRSSGTATMWQFF. CDR3 nucleotide sequence: TGCGCCAGCAGATCCTCTGGGACAGCCACAATGTGGCAGTTCTTC.

This clonotype was counted a few times. The CDR3 DNA reads TGTGCCAGCAGCCTTGGACAGGGGATGAGAACTGAAGCTTTCTTT. Its translation: CASSLGQGMRTEAFF. This rearrangement joins TRBV7-9 to TRBJ1-1; 9 positions match TRBD1. The CDR3 sequence is 15 residues long. Germline V gene lookup returns CDR1 SEHNR and CDR2 FQNEAQ (reference sequence). The junction had 9 bases not matched to a gene; V was cut back by 5 bases and J by 5 bases.

The chain has TRBV2 and TRBJ2-7; a weak D match, TRBD1 (6 bases). Looked up from germline, CDR1 is SNHLY and CDR2 is FYNNEI. CDR3 length: 13 residues. V was cut by 7 bases and J by 4 bases, with 14 bases left in between. CDR3 residues: CASKGDRSYEQYF. As DNA, the CDR3 is TGTGCCAGCAAAGGAGACAGGTCATACGAGCAGTACTTC.

The V call is TRBV4-3, the J call TRBJ1-2, with 11 bases matching TRBD1. CDR1 LGHNA and CDR2 YSLEER come from the germline V gene. The CDR3 is made up of 17 amino acids. V was clipped by 0 bases and J by 8 bases; unmatched bases: 11. DNA of the CDR3: TGCGCCAGCAGCCAAGATCCCCGGACAGGGGGCGGAGGAGGCTACACCTTC. It yields the protein CASSQDPRTGGGGGYTF.

CDR3 coding DNA: TGTGCCAGCAGTCGCCCGGGACAGGGCGCCGGGGAGCTGTTTTTT. Its protein product is CASSRPGQGAGELFF. This chain links TRBV28 with TRBJ2-2, with 9 bases that match TRBD1. The CDR3 is 15 residues long. With 5 bases clipped from V and 6 bases from J, the junction kept 7 bases outside the gene matches. Germline loops: CDR1 MDHEN, CDR2 SYDVKM.

The chain is built from TRBV10-3 and TRBJ2-1; TRBD1 matches 8 bases. Germline V gene data show CDR1 as ENHRY and CDR2 as SYGVKD. V lost 0 bases and J lost 12; bases outside the gene matches: 13. The length of the CDR3 is 16 residues. The CDR3 is CAISESYSGTGIRQFF. CDR3 in DNA: TGTGCCATCAGTGAGTCCTATTCCGGGACAGGAATCCGGCAGTTCTTC.

CDR3 nucleotides: TGCAGTGCTCCCTCCGTGGGGACTGAAGCTTTCTTT. Translation: CSAPSVGTEAFF. V and J are TRBV20-1 and TRBJ1-1; D not resolved. The CDR3 runs 12 residues. V was cut by 5 bases and J by 5 bases, with 12 bases left in between. Germline CDR1 is DFQATT and CDR2 is SNEGSKA (reference sequence).

This clonotype was recorded at least ten times. The chain employs TRBV7-9 and TRBJ1-2; D uncertain. The V end lost 5 bases, the J end lost 3 bases, and 10 bases lay between the germline ends. The CDR3 runs to 13 residues. Germline assignment: CDR1 SEHNR and CDR2 FQNEAQ (reference sequence). CDR3 DNA sequence: TGTGCCAGCAGCGATCGCTCAGACTATGGCTACACCTTC. Amino acid sequence: CASSDRSDYGYTF.

The chain uses TRBV28 and TRBJ2-3, with 11 bases that match TRBD2. Germline lookup yields CDR1 MDHEN and CDR2 SYDVKM. This CDR3 contains 15 residues. V was pared by 5 bases and J by 5 bases, with 6 bases of the junction left unmatched. The CDR3 DNA reads as TGTGCCAGCAGTCTGACTAGCGGGGTCGTAGATACGCAGTATTTT. It yields the protein CASSLTSGVVDTQYF.

V is TRBV9 and J is TRBJ1-3; D gene ambiguous. Germline V gives CDR1 SGDLS, CDR2 YYNGEE. V lost 0 bases and J 4 bases, leaving 17 bases between the germline ends. The CDR3 has 17 residues. CDR3 sequence reads: CASSVGETEVSGNTIYF. CDR3 nucleotides: TGTGCCAGCAGCGTAGGTGAGACCGAGGTATCAGGAAACACCATATATTTT.

This rearrangement joins TRBV6-1 to TRBJ1-2; D possibly corresponds to TRBD1 (5 bases). CDR1 MNHNS and CDR2 SASEGT come from the germline V gene. The V gene lost 6 bases and the J gene lost 4 bases, with 18 bases spanning the gap. The CDR3 loop spans 15 amino acids. CDR3 loop: CASSKSWGDVYGYTF. CDR3 sequence (DNA): TGTGCCAGCAGCAAGAGTTGGGGGGATGTCTATGGCTACACCTTC.

The rearrangement uses TRBV5-8 and TRBJ2-1, with a tentative D call TRBD1 (6 bases). V was shortened by 7 bases and J by 8 bases, with 19 bases between the two germline ends. Germline lookup yields CDR1 SGHTS and CDR2 YDEGEE. This CDR3 comprises 14 residues. DNA of the CDR3: TGTGCCAGCCGATTTCCTAGAAAGGGGGATGAGCAGTTCTTC. Translated: CASRFPRKGDEQFF.

V gene TRBV15 combines with J gene TRBJ1-5, with D possibly TRBD1 on 6 matching bases. Germline V lookup: CDR1 LNHNV, CDR2 YYDKDF (reference sequence). The CDR3 spans 14 residues. V was pared by 4 bases and J by 7 bases, with 14 bases between. The chain's CDR3 is CATSIVWGAQPQHF. For the CDR3, the DNA is TGTGCCACCAGCATCGTGTGGGGGGCCCAGCCCCAGCATTTT.

The J gene is TRBJ1-1, the V gene TRBV9; the D is unclear. There are 13 residues in the CDR3. Germline V gives CDR1 SGDLS, CDR2 YYNGEE. Between the trimmed V and J ends, which lost 0 bases and 6 bases, there was a span of 9 bases. DNA of the CDR3: TGTGCCAGCAGCGTAGAGAGCTGGTCTGAAGCTTTCTTT. Its translation is CASSVESWSEAFF.